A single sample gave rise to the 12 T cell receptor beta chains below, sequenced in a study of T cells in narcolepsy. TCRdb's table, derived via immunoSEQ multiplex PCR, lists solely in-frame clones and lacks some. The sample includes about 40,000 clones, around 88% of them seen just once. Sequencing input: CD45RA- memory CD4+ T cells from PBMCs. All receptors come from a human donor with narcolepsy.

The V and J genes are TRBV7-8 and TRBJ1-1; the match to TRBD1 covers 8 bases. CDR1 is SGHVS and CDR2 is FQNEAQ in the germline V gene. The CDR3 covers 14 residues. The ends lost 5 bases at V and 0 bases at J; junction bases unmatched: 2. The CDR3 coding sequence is TGTGCCAGCAGCCGGACAGGGCTGAACACTGAAGCTTTCTTT. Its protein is CASSRTGLNTEAFF.

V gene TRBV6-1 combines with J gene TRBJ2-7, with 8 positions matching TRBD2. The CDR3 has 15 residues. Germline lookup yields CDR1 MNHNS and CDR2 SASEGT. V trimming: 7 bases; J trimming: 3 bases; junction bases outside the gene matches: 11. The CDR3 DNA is TGTGCCAGCAAAAGGGGGACGGCGGGGGGCTACGAGCAGTACTTC. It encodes CASKRGTAGGYEQYF.

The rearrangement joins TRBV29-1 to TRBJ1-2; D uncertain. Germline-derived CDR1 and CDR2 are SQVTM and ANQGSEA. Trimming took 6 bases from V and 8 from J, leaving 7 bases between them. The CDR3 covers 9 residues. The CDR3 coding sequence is TGCAGCGTAAAGAACGGCTACACCTTC. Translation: CSVKNGYTF.

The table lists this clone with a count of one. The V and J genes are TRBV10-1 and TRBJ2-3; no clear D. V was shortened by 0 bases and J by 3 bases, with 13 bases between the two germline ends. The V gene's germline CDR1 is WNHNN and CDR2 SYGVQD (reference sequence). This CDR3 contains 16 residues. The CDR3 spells CASSESKRSCTDTQYF. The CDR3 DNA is TGCGCCAGCAGTGAGTCTAAAAGGAGCTGTACAGATACGCAGTATTTT.

The CDR3 sequence: CASRVGAGGGTGELFF. DNA for the CDR3: TGTGCCAGCAGGGTTGGAGCGGGAGGAGGTACCGGGGAGCTGTTTTTT. The chain couples TRBV2 to TRBJ2-2; TRBD2 agrees at 9 bases. Germline lookup yields CDR1 SNHLY and CDR2 FYNNEI. With V trimmed by 6 bases and J by 5 bases, 10 bases remained unmatched. This CDR3 has 16 amino acids.

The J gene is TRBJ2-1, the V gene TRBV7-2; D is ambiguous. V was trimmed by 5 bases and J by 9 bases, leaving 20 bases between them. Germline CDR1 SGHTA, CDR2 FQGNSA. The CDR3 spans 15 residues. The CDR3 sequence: CASSTEAWGKGEQFF. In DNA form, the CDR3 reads TGTGCCAGCAGCACCGAGGCATGGGGTAAAGGTGAGCAGTTCTTC. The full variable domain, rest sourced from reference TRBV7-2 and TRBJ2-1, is GAGVSQSPSNKVTEKGKDVELRCDPISGHTALYWYRQSLGQGLEFLIYFQGNSAPDKSGLPSDRFSAERTGGSVSTLTIQRTQQEDSAVYLCASSTEAWGKGEQFFGPGTRLTVL.

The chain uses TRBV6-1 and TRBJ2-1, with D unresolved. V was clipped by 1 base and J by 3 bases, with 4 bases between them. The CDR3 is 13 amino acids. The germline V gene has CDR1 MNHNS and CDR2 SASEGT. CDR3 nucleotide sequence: TGTGCCAGCAGTGAAGTTTTCTACAATGAGCAGTTCTTC. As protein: CASSEVFYNEQFF.

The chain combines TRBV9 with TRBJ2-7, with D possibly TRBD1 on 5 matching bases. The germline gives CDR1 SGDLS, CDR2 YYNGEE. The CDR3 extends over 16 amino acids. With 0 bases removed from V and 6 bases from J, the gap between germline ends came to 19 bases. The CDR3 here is CASSVEVGQGSGEQYF. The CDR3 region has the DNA TGTGCCAGCAGCGTAGAAGTGGGTCAGGGTTCGGGCGAGCAGTACTTC. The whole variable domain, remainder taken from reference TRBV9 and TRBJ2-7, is DSGVTQTPKHLITATGQRVTLRCSPRSGDLSVYWYQQSLDQGLQFLIQYYNGEERAKGNILERFSAQQFPDLHSELNLSSLELGDSALYFCASSVEVGQGSGEQYFGPGTRLTVT.

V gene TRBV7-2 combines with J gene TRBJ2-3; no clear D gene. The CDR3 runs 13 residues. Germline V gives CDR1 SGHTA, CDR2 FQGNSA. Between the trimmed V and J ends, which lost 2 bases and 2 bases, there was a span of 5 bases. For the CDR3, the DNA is TGTGCCAGCAGCTTACCTACCACAGATACGCAGTATTTT. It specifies CASSLPTTDTQYF.

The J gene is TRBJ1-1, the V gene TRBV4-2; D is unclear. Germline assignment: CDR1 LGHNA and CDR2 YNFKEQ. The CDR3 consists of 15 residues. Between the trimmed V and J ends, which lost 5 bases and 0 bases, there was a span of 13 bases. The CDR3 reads CASSKDGKMNTEAFF. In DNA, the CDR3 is TGTGCCAGCAGCAAGGACGGAAAAATGAACACTGAAGCTTTCTTT.

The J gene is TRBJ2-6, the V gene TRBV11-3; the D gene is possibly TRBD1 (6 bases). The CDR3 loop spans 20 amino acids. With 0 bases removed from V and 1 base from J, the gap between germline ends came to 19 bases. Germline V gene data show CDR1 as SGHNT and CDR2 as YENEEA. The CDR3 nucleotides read TGTGCCAGCAGCTTAGATTCCCTAATTGACAGGCTGTCTGGGGCCAACGTCCTGACTTTC. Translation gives CASSLDSLIDRLSGANVLTF.

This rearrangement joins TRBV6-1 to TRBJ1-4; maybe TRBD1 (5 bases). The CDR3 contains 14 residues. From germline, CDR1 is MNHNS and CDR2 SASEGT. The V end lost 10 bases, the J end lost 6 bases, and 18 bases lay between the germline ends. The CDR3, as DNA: TGTGCCACTATGCTTGGGGCGCGATATGAAAAACTGTTTTTT. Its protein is CATMLGARYEKLFF.